Listed here are 29 T cell receptor beta chains from one sample, sequenced in a study of T and B cells in COVID-19 patients. TRB rearrangements were amplified by multiplex PCR with BIOMED2 TRB-A/B primers. One entry per CDR3 protein, called by TCRdb with MiXCR from the multiplex PCR reads. The sample lists around 5,000 distinct CDR3 sequences; roughly 28% were seen once. From blood, about 250-500 ng of genomic DNA served as TRB template. Material: blood. Source of these receptors: a human donor with active COVID-19.

J is TRBJ2-7 and V is TRBV29-1; 14 nucleotides agree with TRBD2. This CDR3 comprises 15 residues. V was clipped by 6 bases and J by 5 bases; unmatched bases: 9. Germline CDR1 and CDR2: SQVTM and ANQGSEA. The CDR3 here is CSVAGTSGSLNEQYF. The CDR3 nucleotides read TGCAGCGTCGCCGGGACTAGCGGGAGTCTAAACGAGCAGTACTTC.

This clonotype was picked up a small number of times. The chain combines TRBV12-3 or TRBV12-4 with TRBJ1-2; D gene ambiguous. Trimming pared 1 base from V and 4 bases from J, leaving 10 bases between. The CDR3 has 14 amino acids. The CDR3 loop is CASSLGTVSYGYTF. For the CDR3, the DNA is TGTGCCAGCAGTTTAGGTACGGTCTCCTATGGCTACACCTTC.

CDR3 residues: CASSSSGAYSTDTQYF. The DNA for the CDR3 is TGCGCCAGCAGCTCCTCCGGGGCATATTCCACAGATACGCAGTATTTT. This chain links TRBV5-1 with TRBJ2-3; D is possibly TRBD1 or TRBD2 (5 bases each). CDR1 and CDR2 (germline): SGHRS, YFSETQ. V lost 3 bases, J lost 2 bases, and 16 bases lay in between. This CDR3 comprises 16 residues.

This clonotype is medium-sized. The rearrangement uses TRBV6-1 and TRBJ2-5, with D uncertain. V shed 6 bases and J shed 5 bases, with 7 bases lying between them. CDR3 length: 11 residues. The germline V gene has CDR1 MNHNS and CDR2 SASEGT. CDR3 amino acids: CASSPYETQYF. The CDR3 DNA reads TGTGCCAGCAGCCCCTACGAGACCCAGTACTTC.

This clonotype was observed a handful of times. The chain couples TRBV14 to TRBJ2-7; a possible D gene is TRBD2 (6 bases). The CDR3 is 13 residues long. V shed 4 bases and J shed 6 bases, with 13 bases lying between them. CDR1 and CDR2 (germline): SGHDN, FVKESK. This CDR3 is CASSPYGGGEQYF. CDR3 nucleotides: TGTGCCAGCAGCCCCTACGGGGGAGGCGAGCAGTACTTC.

This clonotype was observed a few times. V usage is TRBV5-1 and J usage is TRBJ2-7; a possible D gene is TRBD2 (6 bases). V lost 0 bases, J lost 6 bases, and 16 bases lay in between. CDR3 length: 15 amino acids. Germline V gives CDR1 SGHRS, CDR2 YFSETQ. This chain's CDR3 is CASSLEVGSLVEQYF. In DNA form, the CDR3 reads TGCGCCAGCAGCTTGGAGGTCGGGAGCCTCGTCGAGCAGTACTTC.

The chain recombines TRBV18 with TRBJ1-3, with D uncertain. V lost 1 base, J lost 1 base, and 5 bases lay in between. This CDR3 region has 14 residues. CDR1 is KGHSH, CDR2 LQKENI, per germline. The DNA of the CDR3 is TGTGCCAGCTCACCACGGGGATCTGGAAACACCATATATTTT. Its translation is CASSPRGSGNTIYF.

V is TRBV12-3 or TRBV12-4 and J is TRBJ2-3; D unresolved. The CDR3 has 16 residues. Trimming left V 4 bases short and J 0 bases short, with 14 bases between. The CDR3 coding sequence is TGTGCCAGCAGTTCCCCTAGGAGCAGGAGCACAGATACGCAGTATTTT. This sequence encodes CASSSPRSRSTDTQYF.

This clonotype is labeled as medium-sized. J is TRBJ1-6 and V is TRBV12-3 or TRBV12-4; TRBD1 agrees at 9 bases. With V trimmed by 8 bases and J by 6 bases, 17 bases remained unmatched. CDR3 size: 18 residues. The CDR3 sequence is CASASANLRDRVNSPLHF. The CDR3 bases are TGTGCCAGCGCTTCCGCCAATCTCCGGGACAGGGTTAATTCACCCCTCCACTTT.

The rearrangement joins TRBV10-3 to TRBJ1-6; TRBD1 matches at 7 bases. Germline-derived CDR1 and CDR2 are ENHRY and SYGVKD. V shed 10 bases, J shed 6 bases, and the junction held 9 bases outside the gene matches. This CDR3 spans 14 amino acids. DNA for the CDR3: TGTGCCACAAGTCACCGGGACAGTAATTCACCCCTCCACTTT. Translating gives CATSHRDSNSPLHF.

This clonotype counts as large. The chain has TRBV29-1 and TRBJ2-5; TRBD1 is a possible D gene (5 bases). V lost 2 bases, J lost 5 bases, and 9 bases lay in between. The CDR3 spans 12 residues. The V gene's germline CDR1 is SQVTM and CDR2 ANQGSEA. CDR3 sequence: CSVEQGSETQYF. In DNA form, the CDR3 reads TGCAGCGTTGAACAGGGCAGCGAGACCCAGTACTTC.

This clonotype is deemed medium-sized (0.01 to 0.1%). The gene calls are TRBV15 and TRBJ1-3, with 10 bases fitting TRBD1. Germline V lookup: CDR1 LNHNV, CDR2 YYDKDF (reference sequence). The CDR3 is made up of 15 amino acids. V lost 5 bases, J lost 2 bases, and 3 bases stayed unmatched. CDR3 residues: CATSGDRGPGNTIYF. CDR3 in DNA: TGTGCCACCAGCGGCGACAGGGGGCCTGGAAACACCATATATTTT.

By its share, this clonotype is medium-sized (0.01 to 0.1%). This chain links TRBV30 with TRBJ1-2, with 9 positions matching TRBD1. Germline lookup yields CDR1 GTSNPN and CDR2 SVGIG (reference sequence). The CDR3 runs 12 residues. V shed 6 bases, J shed 6 bases, and the junction held 5 bases outside the gene matches. The CDR3 protein is CACGTGFHGYTF. CDR3 sequence (DNA): TGTGCCTGCGGGACAGGGTTTCATGGCTACACCTTC.

This clonotype is labeled medium-sized (0.01 to 0.1%). The chain combines TRBV6-6 with TRBJ2-3; 10 nucleotides agree with TRBD2. The CDR3 extends over 16 amino acids. With V trimmed by 8 bases and J by 4 bases, 12 bases remained unmatched. Per the germline V gene, CDR1 is MNHNY and CDR2 is SVGAGI (reference sequence). DNA for the CDR3: TGTGCCAGCGGGGGCGCGGCTAGCGGGAGCTCAGATACGCAGTATTTT. Translated: CASGGAASGSSDTQYF.

This clonotype has just a few counts. The genes are TRBV5-1 and TRBJ2-7; D gene uncertain. Germline CDR1 SGHRS, CDR2 YFSETQ. The CDR3 is 14 amino acids. V shed 0 bases and J shed 6 bases, with 13 bases lying between them. The CDR3 protein is CASSLGRPGREQYF. CDR3 nucleotide sequence: TGCGCCAGCAGCTTGGGCAGGCCCGGGCGCGAGCAGTACTTC.

Written as DNA, the CDR3 is TGTGCCAGCAGCTTGGGACCAGGGGGAAACTATGGCTACACCTTC. This translates into CASSLGPGGNYGYTF. The chain combines TRBV5-6 with TRBJ1-2; 7 bases match TRBD1. In germline, CDR1 is SGHDT, CDR2 YYEEEE. The CDR3 loop spans 15 amino acids. V gave up 0 bases and J gave up 2 bases; unmatched junction bases: 4.

This clonotype is labeled medium-sized. J is TRBJ2-6 and V is TRBV19; possible D gene TRBD2, 6 bases. Germline V gene sequence: CDR1 LNHDA, CDR2 SQIVND (reference sequence). Trimming left V 8 bases short and J 3 bases short, with 14 bases between. The CDR3 loop spans 15 amino acids. The CDR3 spells CASWGWGLGANVLTF. The CDR3 nucleotides read TGTGCCAGTTGGGGTTGGGGACTTGGGGCCAACGTCCTGACTTTC.

This clonotype is classed as medium-sized. The V call is TRBV27, the J call TRBJ2-2; 7 nucleotides align to TRBD1. Germline lookup yields CDR1 MNHEY and CDR2 SMNVEV (reference sequence). V was clipped by 6 bases and J by 6 bases; unmatched bases: 10. The length of the CDR3 is 15 residues. The chain's CDR3 is CASSLVRQGAGELFF. In DNA, the CDR3 is TGTGCCAGCAGCCTCGTTCGACAGGGTGCCGGGGAGCTGTTTTTT.

This clonotype was detected a few times. The V gene is TRBV6-2 or TRBV6-3, the J gene TRBJ2-7, with D unresolved. This CDR3 is 19 amino acids long. V lost 3 bases and J 1 base, leaving 25 bases between the germline ends. Per germline, CDR1 MNHEY and CDR2 SVGEGT. The CDR3 protein is CASSYTNRAGRILSYEQYF. CDR3 in DNA: TGTGCCAGCAGTTATACCAATAGAGCCGGCAGAATACTTTCCTACGAGCAGTACTTC.

By share, this clonotype counts as medium-sized. The gene calls are TRBV10-3 and TRBJ2-7; D might be TRBD2 (5 bases). Germline assignment: CDR1 ENHRY and CDR2 SYGVKD. This CDR3 region has 17 residues. Trimming shortened V by 4 bases and J by 2 bases, and 21 bases separated the two germline ends. CDR3 protein: CAISASLARRQPYEQYF. The DNA of the CDR3 is TGTGCCATCAGTGCCTCCTTAGCGAGAAGACAACCCTACGAGCAGTACTTC.

The genes are TRBV5-1 and TRBJ1-5, with D maybe TRBD1 (5 bases). Germline CDR1 reads SGHRS; CDR2 reads YFSETQ. Trimming left V 4 bases short and J 3 bases short, with 11 bases between. The CDR3 length is 14 residues. The CDR3 is CASSPDSLNQPQHF. The CDR3 region has the DNA TGCGCCAGCAGCCCCGACAGCCTCAATCAGCCCCAGCATTTT. Drawing the rest from reference TRBV5-1 and TRBJ1-5, the complete variable domain is KAGVTQTPRYLIKTRGQQVTLSCSPISGHRSVSWYQQTPGQGLQFLFEYFSETQRNKGNFPGRFSGRQFSNSRSEMNVSTLELGDSALYLCASSPDSLNQPQHFGDGTRLSIL.

Note on this clonotype: This could be a read error, since a much larger clone is one nucleotide away. The chain uses TRBV27 and TRBJ2-3; 10 bases fit TRBD2. In germline, CDR1 is MNHEY, CDR2 SMNVEV (reference sequence). J was trimmed by 3 bases and V by 3 bases; bases with no gene match: 6. CDR3 length: 16 residues. CDR3 in DNA: TGTGCCAGCAGTTTGGCTAGCGGGAGACGAACAGATACGCAGTATTTT. Protein sequence: CASSLASGRRTDTQYF.

The rearrangement links TRBV7-9 to TRBJ2-3; 9 bases agree with TRBD2. Germline lookup yields CDR1 SEHNR and CDR2 FQNEAQ (reference sequence). The CDR3 consists of 15 residues. Losses at the gene ends were 1 base for V and 2 bases for J; bases not matched to a gene: 1. The CDR3: CASSLGLADTDTQYF. The CDR3 coding sequence is TGTGCCAGCAGCTTAGGACTAGCGGACACAGATACGCAGTATTTT. The full variable domain, with the rest looked up from reference TRBV7-9 and TRBJ2-3, is DTGVSQNPRHKITKRGQNVTFRCDPISEHNRLYWYRQTLGQGPEFLTYFQNEAQLEKSRLLSDRFSAERPKGSFSTLEIQRTEQGDSAMYLCASSLGLADTDTQYFGPGTRLTVL.

This clonotype ranks as medium-sized. The genes are TRBV11-1 and TRBJ1-1; no reliable D call. This CDR3 comprises 12 residues. CDR1 and CDR2 (germline): SGHAT, FQDESV (reference sequence). Trimming cost V 2 bases and J 12 bases, with 13 bases left between them. The CDR3 here is CASSLRTNGTFF. Written as DNA, the CDR3 is TGTGCCAGCAGCTTACGGACGAACGGGACTTTCTTT.

The rearrangement links TRBV7-9 to TRBJ2-1; D is unclear. Trimming took 6 bases from V and 0 from J, leaving 15 bases between them. Germline V gene data show CDR1 as SEHNR and CDR2 as FQNEAQ (reference sequence). The CDR3 totals 16 residues. In nucleotides, the CDR3 is TGTGCCAGCAGGAGGACCCAACTCAGCTCCTACAATGAGCAGTTCTTC. Translating it yields CASRRTQLSSYNEQFF.

The chain employs TRBV7-2 and TRBJ1-3, with 9 bases that match TRBD1. The V gene's germline CDR1 is SGHTA and CDR2 FQGNSA. The V segment lost 1 base and the J segment 8 bases; nucleotides outside the gene matches: 6. The CDR3 totals 15 residues. The CDR3 DNA follows: TGTGCCAGCAGCTTAGTGGGACAGGGTCCTCACACCATATATTTT. Translation gives CASSLVGQGPHTIYF. The variable domain in full, completed from reference TRBV7-2 and TRBJ1-3, reads GAGVSQSPSNKVTEKGKDVELRCDPISGHTALYWYRQSLGQGLEFLIYFQGNSAPDKSGLPSDRFSAERTGGSVSTLTIQRTQQEDSAVYLCASSLVGQGPHTIYFGEGSWLTVV.

The chain couples TRBV7-9 to TRBJ1-2; D is perhaps TRBD1 (5 bases). The CDR3 is made up of 17 amino acids. From germline, CDR1 is SEHNR and CDR2 FQNEAQ (reference sequence). Trimming took 0 bases from V and 2 from J, leaving 16 bases between them. The CDR3, as DNA: TGTGCCAGCAGCTTAGCCCGGGACCTAAATAACAACTATGGCTACACCTTC. This gives the protein CASSLARDLNNNYGYTF.

The chain recombines TRBV5-4 with TRBJ2-7; weak D call: TRBD1 (6 bases). Trimming took off 5 bases at V and 5 bases at J, with 14 bases between the two ends. Germline V gives CDR1 SGHNT, CDR2 YYREEE (reference sequence). The CDR3 spans 13 residues. The DNA for the CDR3 is TGTGCCAGCAGTCTACAGGGCAACCACGAGCAGTACTTC. Protein: CASSLQGNHEQYF.

Relative to its sample, this clonotype is medium-sized. The chain employs TRBV15 and TRBJ2-5; D remains ambiguous. Trimming stripped 1 base from V and 0 bases from J, with 6 bases between. The CDR3 extends over 14 amino acids. Per germline, CDR1 LNHNV and CDR2 YYDKDF (reference sequence). The CDR3 here is CATSRGLYQETQYF. The CDR3 bases are TGTGCCACCAGCAGAGGACTTTACCAAGAGACCCAGTACTTC.